This TCR beta chain is drawn from a study of beta chain features in type 1 diabetes. Details on this clone: Its specificity is not known.

CD4+ cells of the naive, central memory, regulatory and stem cell-like memory types were sorted via CD45RO/CCR7/CD25/CD127/CD95/CD27. Purities in excess of 95% were seen in all sorted populations. CDR3 length: 11 amino acids. Trimming stripped 7 bases from V and 7 bases from J, with 12 bases between. Germline V gene lookup returns CDR1 SGHRS and CDR2 YFSETQ. Study-wide findings and caveats: More deletions and fewer insertions at VDJ junctions were found in patients with type 1 diabetes. A moderate, significant TCRB CDR3 shortening appeared in type 1 diabetes across four CD4+ subsets.

Investigators reverse transcribed all isolated RNA, so they sequenced expressed TCRB transcripts. Only in-frame clones appear in the TCRdb table, and some are missing; sequencing was by immunoSEQ multiplex PCR. The repertoire consists of around 340,000 clones, with about 20% occurring once and the leading ten covering around 0.04%. This receptor was identified in a woman aged 18 to 35 in good health. The sequencing input was naive CD4+ T cells from blood. The chain links TRBV5-1 to TRBJ2-7; possible D gene TRBD1, 5 bases. CDR3 region: CASQGLREQYF. The CDR3 DNA sequence: TGCGCCAGCCAGGGCTTGAGGGAGCAGTACTTC. Supplemented by reference TRBV5-1 and TRBJ2-7, the full variable domain reads KAGVTQTPRYLIKTRGQQVTLSCSPISGHRSVSWYQQTPGQGLQFLFEYFSETQRNKGNFPGRFSGRQFSNSRSEMNVSTLELGDSALYLCASQGLREQYFGPGTRLTVT.